A selection of T cell receptor beta chains follows, all from one sample in a study of blood T cell repertoires in COVID-19. TCRdb keeps only in-frame clones here, not all; method: immunoSEQ multiplex PCR. The table has about 18,000 clones, roughly 89% seen once. The sequenced sample was peripheral blood. The receptors shown here come from a man aged 55 to 70 with active COVID-19. Both conserved end residues are part of each CDR3. The order of the fields is J gene, clone size, D gene, V gene, CDR3 DNA, CDR3 protein. A D gene is named only where the DNA matches it firmly. Clone size is given for some rows only: seen once, a few or many times, or a class if the clone is expanded.

TRBJ1-2,NA,NA,TRBV7-2,TGTGCCAGCAGCCCTTCGGGAGGGGCCACTTATGGCTACACCTTC,CASSPSGGATYGYTF
TRBJ2-3,NA,NA,TRBV5-1,TGCGCCAGCAGCTTGGTTGGCAGCACAGATACGCAGTATTTT,CASSLVGSTDTQYF
TRBJ2-2,NA,TRBD1,TRBV19,TGTGCCAGTAGTACCGGACAGGGGACGAACACCGGGGAGCTGTTTTTT,CASSTGQGTNTGELFF
TRBJ2-5,once,NA,TRBV27,TGTGCCAGCAGTCAAAATTGGGGCAGGGTGAGGGAGACCCAGTACTTC,CASSQNWGRVRETQYF
TRBJ2-5,once,TRBD1,TRBV25-1,TGTGCCAGCAGTGAATTTGGCGGGACAGGGGGCCGGGAGACCCAGTACTTC,CASSEFGGTGGRETQYF
TRBJ2-1,NA,NA,TRBV21-1,TGTGCCAGCAGCCGATCCGGAGGCCCGAGCTCCTACAATGAGCAGTTCTTC,CASSRSGGPSSYNEQFF
TRBJ1-6,NA,TRBD1,TRBV18,TGTGCCAGCTCACCACTAAGACAGGGTGATTCACCCCTCCACTTT,CASSPLRQGDSPLHF
TRBJ2-4,few,NA,TRBV12-2,TGTGCAAGTCGCTATATCCGGGACAGCCTAGCCAAAAACATTCAGTACTTC,CASRYIRDSLAKNIQYF
TRBJ1-6,NA,NA,TRBV27,TGTGCCAGCAGTTTAATCTCTGGGGGGGGGAATTCACCCCTCCACTTT,CASSLISGGGNSPLHF
TRBJ2-7,NA,NA,TRBV7-3,TGTGCCAGCAGCTGGGTGTCGACCGCTTACAATAGGGGGGGATCTCCCTACGAGCAGTACTTC,CASSWVSTAYNRGGSPYEQYF
TRBJ1-2,NA,TRBD1,TRBV11-3,TGTGCCAGCAGCTTAGGTTGGGACAGGGGCTATGGCTACACCTTC,CASSLGWDRGYGYTF
TRBJ2-7,NA,NA,TRBV7-2,TGTGCCAGCAGCTTATACGGCGCGGTTACCTACGAGCAGTACTTC,CASSLYGAVTYEQYF
TRBJ2-5,NA,TRBD2,TRBV6-2/TRBV6-3,TGTGCCAGCAACCCAGCGGGAGCGGGGGAAGAGACCCAGTACTTC,CASNPAGAGEETQYF
TRBJ1-6,NA,TRBD1,TRBV5-8,TGTGCCAGCAGCTTATACTCCGGGACAGGGAATTCACCCCTCCACTTT,CASSLYSGTGNSPLHF
TRBJ2-5,medium-sized,NA,TRBV11-3,TGTGCCAGCAGCTTAGTCTCGGAGACCCAGTACTTC,CASSLVSETQYF
TRBJ1-2,NA,TRBD1,TRBV28,TGTGCCACCACAGGGGGCAGGGGCTACACCTTC,CATTGGRGYTF
TRBJ2-7,NA,TRBD2,TRBV7-9,TGTGCCAGCAGCTTATTGGGGGGGAGCTCCTACGAGCAGTACTTC,CASSLLGGSSYEQYF
TRBJ1-1,NA,NA,TRBV12-3/TRBV12-4,TGTGCCAGCAGTTTGAAGGGGAGGACTGAAGCTTTCTTT,CASSLKGRTEAFF
TRBJ1-6,once,NA,TRBV18,TGTGCCAGCTCCGAGGCTGATTCACCCCTCCACTTT,CASSEADSPLHF
TRBJ2-2,NA,TRBD2,TRBV19,TGTGCCAGTAGACAACGCGGGGGTCATACCGGGGAGCTGTTTTTT,CASRQRGGHTGELFF
TRBJ2-3,once,TRBD1,TRBV24-1,TGTGCCACCAGTGATCTAGTGGACAGGGGTTTAGATACGCAGTATTTT,CATSDLVDRGLDTQYF
TRBJ2-3,once,NA,TRBV3-1/TRBV3-2,TGTGCCAGCAGCCAAAACTCGGGGTACACAGATACGCAGTATTTT,CASSQNSGYTDTQYF
TRBJ2-7,NA,TRBD1,TRBV24-1,TGTGCCACCAGTGATGCCCGGGACAGGGGATCTCGTCACGAGCAGTACTTC,CATSDARDRGSRHEQYF
TRBJ1-3,NA,TRBD1,TRBV6-6,TGTGCCAGCAGCCGACAGGGGGTAGCTGGAAACACCATATATTTT,CASSRQGVAGNTIYF
TRBJ1-1,NA,TRBD1,TRBV7-2,TGTGCCAGCAGCAAAGACAGGGTTAACACTGAAGCTTTCTTT,CASSKDRVNTEAFF